This T cell receptor beta chain derives from a study of graft-versus-host responses after intestinal transplantation. Looking at the study overall: Grafts were multivisceral, liver-intestinal, or isolated intestinal. Anti-thymocyte globulin induction was given to all recipients, followed by tacrolimus and steroids for roughly three years. Study results and limitations: Detected in recipient marrow were GvH clones, some of which were first observed in ileum or blood.

The assay was immunoSEQ multiplex PCR, and TCRdb's table has in-frame clones only and misses some. The sample has some 110,000 clones, just under 95% seen once. As regards this clone: Its antigen is not identified.

Germline V gene sequence: CDR1 SGDLS, CDR2 YYNGEE. V lost 0 bases to trimming and J lost 4 bases, with 17 bases between them. The CDR3 spans 17 residues. The chain joins TRBV9 to TRBJ2-1; D gene uncertain. Sequenced here: unstimulated CD8+ T cells sorted from spleen or lymph node cells, sampled before transplant. The receptor was derived from a human donor who was the organ donor for an intestinal transplant. For the CDR3, the DNA is TGTGCCAGCAGCGTAGAGGCCCAGCTCAACCTATACAATGAGCAGTTCTTC. This gives the protein CASSVEAQLNLYNEQFF.